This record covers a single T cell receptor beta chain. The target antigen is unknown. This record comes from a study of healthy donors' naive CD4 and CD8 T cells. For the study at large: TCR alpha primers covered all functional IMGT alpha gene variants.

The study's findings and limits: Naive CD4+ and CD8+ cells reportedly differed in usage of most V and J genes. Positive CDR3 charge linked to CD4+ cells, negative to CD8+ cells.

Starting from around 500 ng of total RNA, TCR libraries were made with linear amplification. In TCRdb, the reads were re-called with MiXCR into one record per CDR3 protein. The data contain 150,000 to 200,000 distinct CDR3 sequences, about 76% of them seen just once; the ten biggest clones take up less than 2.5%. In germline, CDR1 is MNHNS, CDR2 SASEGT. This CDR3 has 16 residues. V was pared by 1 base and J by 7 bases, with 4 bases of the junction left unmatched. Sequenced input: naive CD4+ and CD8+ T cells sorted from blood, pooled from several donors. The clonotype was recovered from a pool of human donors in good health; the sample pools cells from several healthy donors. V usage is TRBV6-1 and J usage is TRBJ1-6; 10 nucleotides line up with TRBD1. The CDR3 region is CASSEVLGQGNSPLHF. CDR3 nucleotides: TGTGCCAGCAGTGAAGTGCTGGGACAGGGGAATTCACCCCTCCACTTT.